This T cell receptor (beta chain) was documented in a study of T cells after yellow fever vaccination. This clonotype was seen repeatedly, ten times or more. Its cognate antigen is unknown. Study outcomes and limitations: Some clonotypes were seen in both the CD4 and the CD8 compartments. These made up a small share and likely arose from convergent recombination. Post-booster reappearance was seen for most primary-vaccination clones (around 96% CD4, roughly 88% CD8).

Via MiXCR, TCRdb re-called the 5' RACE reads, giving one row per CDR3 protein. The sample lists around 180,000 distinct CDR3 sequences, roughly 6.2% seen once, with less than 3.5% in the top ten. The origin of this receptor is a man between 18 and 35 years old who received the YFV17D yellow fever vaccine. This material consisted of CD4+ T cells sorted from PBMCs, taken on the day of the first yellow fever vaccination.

The CDR3: CASSLGDSTDTQYF. Written as DNA, the CDR3 is TGCGCCAGCAGCTTGGGGGACAGCACAGATACGCAGTATTTT. This chain joins TRBV5-1 and TRBJ2-3; D assignment may be TRBD1 or TRBD2 (5 bases each). Trimming took off 0 bases at V and 0 bases at J, with 5 bases between the two ends. Germline V lookup: CDR1 SGHRS, CDR2 YFSETQ. The CDR3 totals 14 residues.